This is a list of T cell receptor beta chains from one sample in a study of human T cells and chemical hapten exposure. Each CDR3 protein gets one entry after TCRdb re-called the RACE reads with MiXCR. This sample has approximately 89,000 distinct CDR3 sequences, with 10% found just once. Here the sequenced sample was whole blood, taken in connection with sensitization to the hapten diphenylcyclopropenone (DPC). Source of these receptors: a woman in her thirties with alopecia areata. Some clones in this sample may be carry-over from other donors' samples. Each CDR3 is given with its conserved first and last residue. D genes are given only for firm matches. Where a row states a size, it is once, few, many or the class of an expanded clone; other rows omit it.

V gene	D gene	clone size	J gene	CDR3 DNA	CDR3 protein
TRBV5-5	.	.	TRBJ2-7	TGTGCCAGCAGCTTGGAAAGGGGCTCCTACGAGCAGTACTTC	CASSLERGSYEQYF
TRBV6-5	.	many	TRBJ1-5	TGTGCCAGCAGCCCTGGACGGATCAATCAGCCCCAGCATTTT	CASSPGRINQPQHF
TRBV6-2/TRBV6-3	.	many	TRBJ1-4	TGTGCCAGCAGCCCCGGCGGGGTAAGAGAAAAACTGTTTTTT	CASSPGGVREKLFF
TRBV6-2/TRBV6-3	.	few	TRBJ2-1	TGTGCCAGCAGTAAAGGGGACCCCTACAATGAGCAGTTCTTC	CASSKGDPYNEQFF
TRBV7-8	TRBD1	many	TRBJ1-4	TGTGCCAGCAGCTTAGCGCCCAGGGGGCGTGAAAAACTGTTTTTT	CASSLAPRGREKLFF
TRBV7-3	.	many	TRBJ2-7	TGTGCCAGCAGCTTAGATGCCTCTACCGGGCAGTACTTC	CASSLDASTGQYF
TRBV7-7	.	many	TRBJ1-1	TGTGCCAGCAGCTACTCCTTGAACACTGAAGCTTTCTTT	CASSYSLNTEAFF
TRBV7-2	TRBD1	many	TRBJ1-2	TGTGCCAGCAGCCTAGCCCCGGGACAGGGGGCTTTTGGCTACACCTTC	CASSLAPGQGAFGYTF
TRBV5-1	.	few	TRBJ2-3	TGCGCCAGCGGTTCTAGCCCACCCCAGGTTACGCAGTATTTT	CASGSSPPQVTQYF
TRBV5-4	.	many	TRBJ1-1	TGTGCCAGCAGCTTGAAACAGAACACTGAAGCTTTCTTT	CASSLKQNTEAFF
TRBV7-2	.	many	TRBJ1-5	TGTGCCAGCAGCTTAAATGGGCAGGGTAGTCAGCCCCAGCATTTT	CASSLNGQGSQPQHF
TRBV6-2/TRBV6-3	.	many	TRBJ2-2	TGTGCCAGCAGTTATCTTAACACCGGGGAGCTGTTTTTT	CASSYLNTGELFF
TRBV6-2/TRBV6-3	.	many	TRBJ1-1	TGTGCCAGCAGGGTTACCATCACAGGGAGGGCTGAAGCTTTCTTT	CASRVTITGRAEAFF
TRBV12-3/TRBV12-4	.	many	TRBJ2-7	TGTGCCAGCAGTTTCCGGCTCATCGAGACTAGCTACGAGCAGTACTTC	CASSFRLIETSYEQYF
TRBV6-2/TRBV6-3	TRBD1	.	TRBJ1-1	TGTGCCAGCAGTTACCCCCGACAGGGTGGGGCGACTGAAGCTTTCTTT	CASSYPRQGGATEAFF
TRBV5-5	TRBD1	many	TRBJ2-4	TGTGCCAGCAGACGGGACAGCGCAATGTACTTC	CASRRDSAMYF
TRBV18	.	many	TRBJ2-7	TGTGCCAGCTCACCGCTACAGTCAATGTGGAACGAGCAGTACTTC	CASSPLQSMWNEQYF
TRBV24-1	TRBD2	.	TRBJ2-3	TGTGCCACCAGTGTGGGACTAAGCACAGATACGCAGTATTTT	CATSVGLSTDTQYF
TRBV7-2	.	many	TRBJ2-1	TGTGCCAGCAGCTGGGCCGAAGAGTCCTACAATGAGCAGTTCTTC	CASSWAEESYNEQFF
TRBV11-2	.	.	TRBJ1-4	TGTGCCAGCAGTGTGACAGCGACGGAAAAACTGTTTTTT	CASSVTATEKLFF
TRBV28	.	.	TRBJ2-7	TGTGCCAGCAAATTCCCAGGGCAGTACGAGCAGTACTTC	CASKFPGQYEQYF
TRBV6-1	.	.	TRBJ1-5	TGTGCCAGCAGACCCCCGGGGAGTGGGTCCCAGCCCCAGCATTTT	CASRPPGSGSQPQHF
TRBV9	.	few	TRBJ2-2	TGTGCCACCGGGACGAACACCGGGGAGCTGTTTTTT	CATGTNTGELFF
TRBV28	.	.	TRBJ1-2	TGTGCCAGCATGCGGACAGTAAGTGGCTACACCTTC	CASMRTVSGYTF
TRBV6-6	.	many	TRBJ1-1	TGTGCCAGCATTACCGGCTTAGCGAACACTGAAGCTTTCTTT	CASITGLANTEAFF
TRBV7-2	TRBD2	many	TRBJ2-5	TGTGCCAGCCGGTTAGCTAGCGGGGGATGGGGACAAGAGACCCAGTACTTC	CASRLASGGWGQETQYF
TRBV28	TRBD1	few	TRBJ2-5	TGTGCCAGCAGTCAAATGTTCAGGGGGCTTGTGGAGACCCAGTACTTC	CASSQMFRGLVETQYF
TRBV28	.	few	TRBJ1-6	TGTGCCAGCAGTTCTACTGGGGATTCACCCCTCCACTTT	CASSSTGDSPLHF
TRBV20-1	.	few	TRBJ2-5	TGCAGTGCTAGCCGCCCTACAGGGTCCCAAGAGACCCAGTACTTC	CSASRPTGSQETQYF
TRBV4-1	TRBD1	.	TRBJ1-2	TGCGCCAGCAGCCAAGAACCGGATGAGGGGGCTGTCTATGGCTACACCTTC	CASSQEPDEGAVYGYTF
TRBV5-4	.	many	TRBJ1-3	TGTGCCAGCAGCGCGGGACTGGATGTGGGGCGTAACACCATATATTTT	CASSAGLDVGRNTIYF
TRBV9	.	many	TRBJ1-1	TGTGCCAGCAGCGTAGGGGTTTCGGGTGAAGCTTTCTTT	CASSVGVSGEAFF
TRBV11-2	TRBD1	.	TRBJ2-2	TGTGCCAGCAGCTTCGGGACAGCCGCCGTCGGGGAGCTGTTTTTT	CASSFGTAAVGELFF
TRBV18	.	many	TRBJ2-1	TGTGCCAGCTCACCACCAGGGTCAAATGAGCAGTTCTTC	CASSPPGSNEQFF
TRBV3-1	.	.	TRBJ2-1	TGTGCCAGCAGCCAAGTCATGAATGAGCAGTTCTTC	CASSQVMNEQFF
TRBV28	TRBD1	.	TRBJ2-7	TGTGCCAGTACAGGGGGGAGTTACGAGCAGTACTTC	CASTGGSYEQYF
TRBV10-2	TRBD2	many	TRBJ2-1	TGCGCCAGCACCGATAATAGCGGGAATAGGGCTGAGCAGTTCTTC	CASTDNSGNRAEQFF